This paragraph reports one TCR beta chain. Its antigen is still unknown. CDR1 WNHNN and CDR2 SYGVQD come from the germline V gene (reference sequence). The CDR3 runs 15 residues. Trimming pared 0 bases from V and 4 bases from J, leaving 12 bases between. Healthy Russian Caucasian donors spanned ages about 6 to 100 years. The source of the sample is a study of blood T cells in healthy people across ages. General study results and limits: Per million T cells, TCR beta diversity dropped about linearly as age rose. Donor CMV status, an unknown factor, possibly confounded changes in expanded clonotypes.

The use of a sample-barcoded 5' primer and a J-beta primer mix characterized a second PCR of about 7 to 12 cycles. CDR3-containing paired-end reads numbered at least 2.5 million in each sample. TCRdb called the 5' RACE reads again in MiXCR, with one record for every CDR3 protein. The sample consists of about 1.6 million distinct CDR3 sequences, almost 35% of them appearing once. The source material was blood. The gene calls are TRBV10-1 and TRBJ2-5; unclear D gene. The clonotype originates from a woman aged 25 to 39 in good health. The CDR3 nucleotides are TGCGCCAGCAGTGAGTCGGCTGTTTTTGGAGAGACCCAGTACTTC. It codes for CASSESAVFGETQYF.